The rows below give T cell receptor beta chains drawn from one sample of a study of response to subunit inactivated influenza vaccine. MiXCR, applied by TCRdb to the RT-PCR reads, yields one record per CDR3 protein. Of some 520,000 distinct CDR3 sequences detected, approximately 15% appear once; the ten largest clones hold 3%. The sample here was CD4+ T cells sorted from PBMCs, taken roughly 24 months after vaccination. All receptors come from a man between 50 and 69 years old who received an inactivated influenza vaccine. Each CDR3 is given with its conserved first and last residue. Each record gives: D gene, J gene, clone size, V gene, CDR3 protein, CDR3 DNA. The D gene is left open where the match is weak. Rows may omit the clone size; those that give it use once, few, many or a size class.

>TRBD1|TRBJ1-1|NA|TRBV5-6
CASTATGSMNTEAFF
TGTGCCAGCACCGCGACAGGGAGCATGAACACTGAAGCTTTCTTT
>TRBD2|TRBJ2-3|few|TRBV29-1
CSAVTSGGTDTQYF
TGCAGCGCCGTAACTAGCGGGGGCACAGATACGCAGTATTTT
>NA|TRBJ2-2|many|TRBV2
CARGAPGLNTGELFF
TGTGCCAGGGGGGCGCCAGGGTTGAACACCGGGGAGCTGTTTTTT
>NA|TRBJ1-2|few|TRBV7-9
CASSSPMGLLYGYTF
TGTGCCAGCAGCTCTCCTATGGGACTGCTCTATGGCTACACCTTC
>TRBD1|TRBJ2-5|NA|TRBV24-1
CATSDLGTGKETQYF
TGTGCCACCAGTGATTTGGGGACAGGGAAAGAGACCCAGTACTTC
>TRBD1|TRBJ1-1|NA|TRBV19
CASSARDRIKAFF
TGTGCCAGTAGTGCTCGGGACAGAATAAAAGCTTTCTTT
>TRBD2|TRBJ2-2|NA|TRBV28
CASRLAGQTGELFF
TGTGCCAGCAGGCTAGCGGGGCAGACCGGGGAGCTGTTTTTT
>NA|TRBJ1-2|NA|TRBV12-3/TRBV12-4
CASRTLRGGVYGYTF
TGTGCCAGCAGGACTCTGCGTGGGGGGGTCTATGGCTACACCTTC
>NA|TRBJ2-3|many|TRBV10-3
CATRDTRTDTQYF
TGTGCCACGCGGGACACCCGCACAGATACGCAGTATTTT
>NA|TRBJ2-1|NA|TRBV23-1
CASSEGPLGEQFF
TGCGCCAGCAGTGAGGGCCCATTAGGTGAGCAGTTCTTC
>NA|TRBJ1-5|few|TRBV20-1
CSAGRDMFNQPQHF
TGCAGTGCGGGCCGGGACATGTTCAATCAGCCCCAGCATTTT
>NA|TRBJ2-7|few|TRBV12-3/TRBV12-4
CASSRDGLTYEQYF
TGTGCCAGCAGCCGGGACGGTTTAACCTACGAGCAGTACTTC
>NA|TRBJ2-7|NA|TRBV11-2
CASSWRGRRDSYEQYF
TGTGCCAGCAGCTGGAGGGGGAGACGGGACTCCTACGAGCAGTACTTC
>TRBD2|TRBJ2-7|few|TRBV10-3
CATMGAGGYEQYF
TGTGCCACGATGGGGGCGGGAGGTTACGAGCAGTACTTC
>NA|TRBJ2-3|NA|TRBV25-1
CASNAWLTDTQYF
TGTGCCAGCAACGCTTGGCTCACAGATACGCAGTATTTT
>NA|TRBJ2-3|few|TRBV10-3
CAIRDAGTDTQYF
TGTGCCATCAGGGACGCGGGCACAGATACGCAGTATTTT
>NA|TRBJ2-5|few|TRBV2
CARGGETQYF
TGTGCCAGGGGTGGAGAGACCCAGTACTTC